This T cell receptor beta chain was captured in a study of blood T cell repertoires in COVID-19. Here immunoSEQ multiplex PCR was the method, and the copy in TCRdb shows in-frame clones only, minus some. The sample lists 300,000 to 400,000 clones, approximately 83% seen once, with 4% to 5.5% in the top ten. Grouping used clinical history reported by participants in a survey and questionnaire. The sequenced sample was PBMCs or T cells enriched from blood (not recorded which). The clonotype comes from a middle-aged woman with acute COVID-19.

The CDR3 region is CAIRPSGQGGTEAFF. Here the CDR3 DNA reads TGTGCCATCAGACCCTCGGGACAGGGAGGCACTGAAGCTTTCTTT. This chain connects TRBV10-3 to TRBJ1-1, with 9 bases lining up with TRBD1. The germline V gene encodes CDR1 ENHRY and CDR2 SYGVKD. With V trimmed by 6 bases and J by 4 bases, 9 bases remained unmatched. CDR3 length: 15 residues.